The text below deals with one T cell receptor (beta chain). Its target is not known. The CDR3 is 16 amino acids. CDR1 MNHEY and CDR2 SMNVEV come from the germline V gene (reference sequence). The V and J ends lost 1 base and 5 bases, in that order; junction bases with no gene match: 6. PCR used 60 Vbeta primers and 13 Jbeta primers. TCRdb keeps only in-frame clones here, not all; method: immunoSEQ multiplex PCR. The table for this sample gives under 150,000 clones. These data come from a study of cytomegalovirus exposure and HLA in healthy donors. Study-level findings and limits: Confirmation was obtained in vitro that a few CMV-associated chains are specific for CMV antigens. According to a later analysis, most TCR beta chains associated with CMV appeared HLA-restricted.

This chain uses TRBV27 with TRBJ2-7; 12 nucleotides match TRBD1. Sequencing was performed on PBMCs. The sequence was collected from a woman in her fifties or sixties in good health and CMV-seronegative. The CDR3 DNA reads as TGTGCCAGCAGTTTATTAACCGGGACAGGGGGCAACGAGCAGTACTTC. It yields the protein CASSLLTGTGGNEQYF.